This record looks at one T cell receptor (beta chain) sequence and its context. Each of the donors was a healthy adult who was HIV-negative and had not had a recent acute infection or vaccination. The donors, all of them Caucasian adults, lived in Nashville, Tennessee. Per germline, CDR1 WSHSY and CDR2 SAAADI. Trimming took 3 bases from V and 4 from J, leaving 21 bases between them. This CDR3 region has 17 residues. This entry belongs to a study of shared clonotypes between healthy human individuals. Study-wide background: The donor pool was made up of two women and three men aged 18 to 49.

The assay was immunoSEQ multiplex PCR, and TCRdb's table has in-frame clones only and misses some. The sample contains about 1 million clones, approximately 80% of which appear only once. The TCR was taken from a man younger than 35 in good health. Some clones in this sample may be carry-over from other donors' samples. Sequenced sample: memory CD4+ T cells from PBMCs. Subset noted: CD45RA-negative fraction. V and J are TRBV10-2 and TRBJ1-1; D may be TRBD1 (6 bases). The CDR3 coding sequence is TGCGCCAGCAGTGACCCATTCTCACCTACAGGGTCCACTGAAGCTTTCTTT. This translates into CASSDPFSPTGSTEAFF.